The 24 T cell receptor beta chains listed next were all sequenced from one sample in a study of T cell responses to AZD1222 COVID-19 vaccine. Profiling relied on immunoSEQ multiplex PCR, and the TCRdb table lists in-frame clones only, not all of them. The sample carries some 80,000 clones, 65% to 80% recorded once. The starting material was peripheral blood, obtained 28 days after the second dose of the MenACWY control vaccine. These receptors all come from an adult who received the MenACWY meningococcal vaccine as a control.

This clone was detected a few times. CDR3 sequence reads: CASRTQGNEKLFF. CDR3 nucleotide sequence: TGTGCCAGCAGGACGCAGGGTAATGAAAAACTGTTTTTT. This chain joins TRBV28 and TRBJ1-4, with D possibly TRBD1 on 5 matching bases. Germline V gene sequence: CDR1 MDHEN, CDR2 SYDVKM. The CDR3 runs to 13 residues. V lost 6 bases and J lost 4, with 9 bases in between.

About this clone itself: One junction end disagrees with the germline gene, perhaps due to a read error. The chain combines TRBV7-3 with TRBJ2-2; TRBD1 or TRBD2 may be the D gene (5 bases each). This CDR3 has 15 residues. CDR1 SGHTA and CDR2 FQGTGA come from the germline V gene. The CDR3 DNA follows: TGTGCCAGCAGCTTACCCAGGGTGGTTCACCGGGGAGCTGTTTTT. Its translation is CASSLPRVVHRGAVF.

This clone occurred a few times. The rearrangement joins TRBV29-1 to TRBJ2-1; 8 bases line up with TRBD2. The CDR3 is 14 amino acids. Germline CDR1 and CDR2: SQVTM and ANQGSEA. V dropped 5 bases and J dropped 2; count of bases not matched to a gene: 5. The CDR3 reads CSVLTSGAYNEQFF. The DNA for the CDR3 is TGCAGCGTTCTAACTAGCGGTGCCTACAATGAGCAGTTCTTC.

The rearrangement joins TRBV5-5 to TRBJ2-7; 8 positions match TRBD1. The V gene's germline CDR1 is SGHKS and CDR2 YYEKEE (reference sequence). Unmatched junction bases numbered 3, after V lost 3 bases and J lost 7 bases. The length of the CDR3 is 12 residues. The CDR3 reads CASSWTGIEQYF. CDR3 sequence (DNA): TGTGCCAGCAGCTGGACAGGGATTGAGCAGTACTTC.

V gene TRBV28 combines with J gene TRBJ1-3; D is unresolved. Germline CDR1 and CDR2: MDHEN and SYDVKM. The V and J ends lost 5 bases and 3 bases respectively, with 14 bases between them. The CDR3 totals 15 residues. The CDR3 here is CASSEEGGGGNTIYF. The CDR3 nucleotides read TGTGCCAGCAGTGAAGAGGGAGGTGGTGGAAACACCATATATTTT.

The chain couples TRBV15 to TRBJ2-7; TRBD1 matches 7 bases. Per germline, CDR1 LNHNV and CDR2 YYDKDF (reference sequence). Germline trimming cut 1 base from V and 5 bases from J; bases unmatched to any gene: 11. The length of the CDR3 is 16 residues. As DNA, the CDR3 is TGTGCCACCAGCAGAGGGTACGACAGGGATTCAGACGAGCAGTACTTC. Protein sequence: CATSRGYDRDSDEQYF.

The chain recombines TRBV2 with TRBJ1-2, with no clear D. Trimming shortened V by 5 bases and J by 2 bases, and 12 bases separated the two germline ends. The CDR3 is 14 residues long. Germline assignment: CDR1 SNHLY and CDR2 FYNNEI. CDR3 in DNA: TGTGCCAGCAGTCTACAATCTGCGAACTATGGCTACACCTTC. Encoded protein: CASSLQSANYGYTF.

The chain is built from TRBV5-1 and TRBJ2-3; 7 bases line up with TRBD1. There are 14 residues in the CDR3. Germline lookup yields CDR1 SGHRS and CDR2 YFSETQ. V trimming: 7 bases; J trimming: 5 bases; junction bases outside the gene matches: 10. This chain's CDR3 is CASQGEGLLDTQYF. CDR3 coding DNA: TGCGCCAGCCAGGGGGAAGGGCTACTAGATACGCAGTATTTT.

V usage is TRBV14 and J usage is TRBJ2-3; 7 bases fit TRBD2. The V gene's germline CDR1 is SGHDN and CDR2 FVKESK. The trim removed 4 bases at V and 9 bases at J, leaving 7 bases unmatched. The length of the CDR3 is 13 residues. CDR3 amino acids: CASSLRLAGTQYF. CDR3 sequence (DNA): TGTGCCAGCAGCCTAAGACTAGCAGGGACGCAGTATTTT.

The V call is TRBV7-8, the J call TRBJ2-7; no clear D gene. V lost 1 base, J lost 5 bases, and 12 bases lay in between. There are 14 residues in the CDR3. Per the germline V gene, CDR1 is SGHVS and CDR2 is FQNEAQ. In DNA form, the CDR3 reads TGTGCCAGCAGCTTAGTGGGTCAGGTCGACGAGCAGTACTTC. It translates to CASSLVGQVDEQYF.

The rearrangement links TRBV28 to TRBJ2-7, with D possibly matching TRBD2 (5 bases). V lost 2 bases, J lost 4 bases, and 15 bases lay in between. CDR3 length: 15 amino acids. Germline V gene lookup returns CDR1 MDHEN and CDR2 SYDVKM. CDR3 nucleotides: TGTGCCAGCAGTTTAATCGGAGCGGAGGCATACGAGCAGTACTTC. Protein sequence: CASSLIGAEAYEQYF.

The V call is TRBV28, the J call TRBJ1-4; D might be TRBD1 (5 bases). The CDR3 runs 14 residues. The V gene's germline CDR1 is MDHEN and CDR2 SYDVKM. The V end was cut by 6 bases, the J end by 7 bases, with 15 bases between. CDR3 sequence (DNA): TGTGCCAGCAGCTGGGGCGGGACCGTTGAAAAACTGTTTTTT. As protein: CASSWGGTVEKLFF.

This clone was recorded a few times. This chain uses TRBV19 with TRBJ1-5, with unresolved D. Trimming took off 10 bases at V and 4 bases at J, with 11 bases between the two ends. Germline V gene lookup returns CDR1 LNHDA and CDR2 SQIVND (reference sequence). This CDR3 contains 12 residues. CDR3 amino acids: CATSDPNQPQHF. CDR3 bases: TGTGCCACATCAGACCCTAATCAGCCCCAGCATTTT.

The chain has TRBV9 and TRBJ2-1, with 7 positions matching TRBD2. Germline V CDR1 and CDR2: SGDLS, YYNGEE. J gave up 6 bases and V 7 bases, and 13 bases lay outside the gene matches. This CDR3 comprises 15 residues. The CDR3 region has the DNA TGTGCCAGCTCCCCCCGTGTGCTAGCGGTCAATGAGCAGTTCTTC. Encoded protein: CASSPRVLAVNEQFF.

J is TRBJ1-5 and V is TRBV2; TRBD1 matches 8 bases. Looked up from germline, CDR1 is SNHLY and CDR2 is FYNNEI. V lost 7 bases and J lost 7; bases outside the gene matches: 9. This CDR3 has 14 residues. The CDR3 DNA reads TGTGCCAGCACCTGGGGACAGGCCGGACAGCCCCAGCATTTT. Translating it yields CASTWGQAGQPQHF.

The chain joins TRBV5-4 to TRBJ1-1; 8 bases are shared with TRBD1. The CDR3 is 15 amino acids. Losses at the gene ends were 3 bases for V and 1 base for J; bases not matched to a gene: 5. Germline CDR1 and CDR2: SGHNT and YYREEE (reference sequence). The CDR3 here is CASSSGQESNTEAFF. In nucleotides, the CDR3 is TGTGCCAGCAGCTCGGGACAGGAGTCGAACACTGAAGCTTTCTTT.

This chain uses TRBV2 with TRBJ2-3, with a possible D match to TRBD2 (6 bases). The CDR3 spans 14 residues. Trimming pared 6 bases from V and 1 base from J, leaving 11 bases between. Looked up from germline, CDR1 is SNHLY and CDR2 is FYNNEI. CDR3 bases: TGTGCCAGCAGGACGGGAGTGGGCACAGATACGCAGTATTTT. Protein: CASRTGVGTDTQYF.

The chain carries TRBV19 and TRBJ2-7; 8 nucleotides line up with TRBD2. This CDR3 is 16 amino acids long. V lost 10 bases to trimming and J lost 2 bases; unmatched junction nucleotides: 16. CDR1 LNHDA and CDR2 SQIVND come from the germline V gene (reference sequence). This CDR3 is CATGHLSGTDAYEQYF. CDR3 in DNA: TGTGCCACCGGACACCTTAGCGGGACCGACGCCTACGAGCAGTACTTC.

The chain carries TRBV29-1 and TRBJ2-5; maybe TRBD2 (6 bases). V lost 4 bases, J lost 5 bases, and 11 bases lay in between. This CDR3 is built from 12 residues. The germline V gene has CDR1 SQVTM and CDR2 ANQGSEA. The CDR3 DNA sequence: TGCAGCGTTGCACCAGGAGGGGAGACCCAGTACTTC. Protein: CSVAPGGETQYF.

This rearrangement joins TRBV30 to TRBJ1-3, with D perhaps matching TRBD1 (6 bases). The germline CDR1 and CDR2 sequences are GTSNPN and SVGIG (reference sequence). The CDR3 is 14 residues long. Between the trimmed V and J ends, which lost 4 bases and 3 bases, there was a span of 13 bases. The CDR3 coding sequence is TGTGCCTGGATGCAGGGGCGAAGTGGAAACACCATATATTTT. As protein: CAWMQGRSGNTIYF.

The V gene is TRBV19, the J gene TRBJ1-1, with TRBD1 identical over 9 bases. The CDR3 spans 14 residues. Germline V gene data show CDR1 as LNHDA and CDR2 as SQIVND (reference sequence). V trimming: 5 bases; J trimming: 5 bases; junction bases outside the gene matches: 6. CDR3 DNA sequence: TGTGCCAGTAGTTTACAGGGGGCGCGGACTGAAGCTTTCTTT. Amino acid sequence: CASSLQGARTEAFF. The variable domain in full, with the rest retrieved from reference TRBV19 and TRBJ1-1, is DGGITQSPKYLFRKEGQNVTLSCEQNLNHDAMYWYRQDPGQGLRLIYYSQIVNDFQKGDIAEGYSVSREKKESFPLTVTSAQKNPTAFYLCASSLQGARTEAFFGQGTRLTVV.

The count of this clone is one. This chain uses TRBV6-6 with TRBJ2-1, with 8 bases matching TRBD1. The CDR3 is 17 amino acids. Losses at the gene ends were 6 bases for V and 0 bases for J; bases not matched to a gene: 10. CDR1 MNHNY and CDR2 SVGAGI come from the germline V gene (reference sequence). The CDR3 region is CASRRSGTGLSYNEQFF. CDR3 sequence (DNA): TGTGCCAGCAGGCGATCCGGGACAGGCCTCTCCTACAATGAGCAGTTCTTC.

This clone was recorded at least ten times. The chain is built from TRBV4-2 and TRBJ2-5; 8 bases agree with TRBD2. The CDR3 totals 15 residues. The V gene's germline CDR1 is LGHNA and CDR2 YNFKEQ. V lost 1 base to trimming and J lost 2 bases; unmatched junction nucleotides: 3. The CDR3 region is CASSQVGGGQETQYF. The CDR3 nucleotides are TGTGCCAGCAGCCAAGTTGGCGGGGGGCAAGAGACCCAGTACTTC.

The chain links TRBV5-6 to TRBJ1-2; D perhaps matches TRBD1 (5 bases). The CDR3 is 12 amino acids. V lost 4 bases and J 7 bases, leaving 11 bases between the germline ends. Germline lookup yields CDR1 SGHDT and CDR2 YYEEEE. CDR3 DNA sequence: TGTGCCAGCAGCGATACAGGTCGTGGCTACACCTTC. As protein: CASSDTGRGYTF.